These 23 T cell receptor beta chains were all obtained from the same sample, sequenced in a study of blood T cell repertoires in COVID-19. Only in-frame clones appear in the TCRdb table, and some are missing; sequencing was by immunoSEQ multiplex PCR. The table lists around 130,000 clones, approximately 92% of them singletons, with around 30% in the top ten. Sample: peripheral blood. These receptors all stem from a man between 65 and 80 years old with active or convalescent COVID-19.

J is TRBJ2-7 and V is TRBV6-5; D gene ambiguous. Trimming shortened V by 2 bases and J by 0 bases, and 14 bases separated the two germline ends. This CDR3 has 16 residues. Looked up from germline, CDR1 is MNHEY and CDR2 is SVGAGI. Written as DNA, the CDR3 is TGTGCCAGCAGTTACGTATTCGTGTCGGGCTCCTACGAGCAGTACTTC. It encodes CASSYVFVSGSYEQYF.

The V and J genes are TRBV28 and TRBJ2-1; the D gene is possibly TRBD2 (7 bases). V lost 6 bases and J lost 3, with 18 bases in between. The CDR3 sequence is 16 residues long. CDR1 and CDR2 from the germline V gene are MDHEN and SYDVKM. The CDR3 loop is CASSPLGLGGYNEQFF. The CDR3 DNA sequence: TGTGCCAGCAGCCCACTCGGACTAGGGGGCTACAATGAGCAGTTCTTC.

The rearrangement links TRBV12-5 to TRBJ2-3; TRBD1 is a possible D gene (5 bases). CDR3 size: 13 residues. Germline CDR1 is LGHNT and CDR2 is FRNRAP. V lost 3 bases and J lost 2, with 6 bases in between. CDR3 protein: CASGLGVTDTQYF. The CDR3 nucleotides are TGTGCTAGTGGTTTAGGGGTCACAGATACGCAGTATTTT. Combining the CDR3 with reference TRBV12-5 and TRBJ2-3 gives the whole variable domain DARVTQTPRHKVTEMGQEVTMRCQPILGHNTVFWYRQTMMQGLELLAYFRNRAPLDDSGMPKDRFSAEMPDATLATLKIQPSEPRDSAVYFCASGLGVTDTQYFGPGTRLTVL.

V usage is TRBV7-9 and J usage is TRBJ1-2; 11 bases agree with TRBD1. The CDR3 contains 13 residues. Trimming took 5 bases from V and 6 from J; bases not matched to a gene: 2. Per germline, CDR1 SEHNR and CDR2 FQNEAQ (reference sequence). The CDR3 here is CASSTGQGDGYTF. The CDR3 DNA sequence: TGTGCCAGCAGCACGGGACAGGGGGATGGCTACACCTTC.

The rearrangement joins TRBV7-9 to TRBJ1-2, with D unresolved. Germline V gene data show CDR1 as SEHNR and CDR2 as FQNEAQ (reference sequence). The length of the CDR3 is 13 residues. V lost 5 bases to trimming and J lost 8 bases, with 15 bases between them. This chain's CDR3 is CASSPILTNGYTF. DNA of the CDR3: TGTGCCAGCAGCCCCATACTAACCAACGGCTACACCTTC.

This rearrangement joins TRBV6-5 to TRBJ2-5, with no clear D. V was cut by 5 bases and J by 6 bases, with 19 bases left in between. The CDR3 sequence is 15 residues long. Germline V gene lookup returns CDR1 MNHEY and CDR2 SVGAGI. This CDR3 reads CASSPGPASLKTQYF. As DNA, the CDR3 is TGTGCCAGCAGTCCGGGTCCGGCCTCGCTAAAGACCCAGTACTTC.

The gene calls are TRBV27 and TRBJ1-2; perhaps TRBD1 as D (6 bases). Per germline, CDR1 MNHEY and CDR2 SMNVEV (reference sequence). The length of the CDR3 is 14 residues. Trimming took 6 bases from V and 0 from J, leaving 11 bases between them. The CDR3 reads CASRPQGANYGYTF. The CDR3 coding sequence is TGTGCCAGCAGACCACAGGGAGCTAACTATGGCTACACCTTC.

This clone was counted once. The gene calls are TRBV6-5 and TRBJ1-2; D is uncertain. V lost 7 bases and J lost 3, with 12 bases in between. The CDR3 is 13 residues long. The germline V gene has CDR1 MNHEY and CDR2 SVGAGI. This CDR3 reads CASTPGADYGYTF. As DNA, the CDR3 is TGTGCCAGCACCCCGGGAGCCGACTATGGCTACACCTTC.

This clone was recorded once. V and J are TRBV11-2 and TRBJ1-4; TRBD1 is a possible D gene (5 bases). Germline V gene sequence: CDR1 SGHAT, CDR2 FQNNGV. CDR3 size: 15 residues. Trimming left V 5 bases short and J 7 bases short, with 17 bases between. The CDR3: CASSASPQGGEKLFF. CDR3 nucleotides: TGTGCCAGCAGCGCCTCCCCGCAGGGCGGTGAAAAACTGTTTTTT.

The chain carries TRBV5-1 and TRBJ2-3, with D unclear. This CDR3 has 14 amino acids. V lost 0 bases and J lost 4, with 9 bases in between. The germline V gene encodes CDR1 SGHRS and CDR2 YFSETQ. The CDR3 loop is CASSLGASPDTQYF. The CDR3 bases are TGCGCCAGCAGCTTGGGGGCTTCGCCAGATACGCAGTATTTT.

The J gene is TRBJ2-7, the V gene TRBV28; D is possibly TRBD1 (7 bases). CDR1 is MDHEN, CDR2 SYDVKM, per germline. V shed 3 bases and J shed 3 bases, with 15 bases lying between them. The CDR3 loop spans 15 amino acids. The CDR3 reads CASSFDQGGVYEQYF. The DNA for the CDR3 is TGTGCCAGCAGTTTTGACCAGGGGGGAGTCTACGAGCAGTACTTC.

V usage is TRBV10-3 and J usage is TRBJ2-5, with D tentatively TRBD2 (5 bases). The germline gives CDR1 ENHRY, CDR2 SYGVKD. Trimming cost V 3 bases and J 2 bases, with 10 bases left between them. The CDR3 totals 14 residues. The CDR3 sequence: CAISDSGGQETQYF. For the CDR3, the DNA is TGTGCCATCAGTGATTCGGGCGGGCAAGAGACCCAGTACTTC.

The rearrangement links TRBV5-1 to TRBJ1-3; D is perhaps TRBD1 (5 bases). Germline V gives CDR1 SGHRS, CDR2 YFSETQ. V lost 7 bases to trimming and J lost 0 bases, with 14 bases between them. The CDR3 runs 15 residues. CDR3 sequence reads: CASGAGLASGNTIYF. In DNA form, the CDR3 reads TGCGCCAGCGGAGCGGGACTTGCCTCTGGAAACACCATATATTTT.

This clone has a single count. V is TRBV4-1 and J is TRBJ1-1; possibly TRBD1 for D (5 bases). The V gene's germline CDR1 is MGHRA and CDR2 YSYEKL. The CDR3 is made up of 15 amino acids. The ends were cut back, 4 bases at V and 3 bases at J, with 15 bases in the middle. The CDR3 reads CASSRGPAFDTEAFF. For the CDR3, the DNA is TGCGCCAGCAGCCGGGGCCCAGCCTTCGACACTGAAGCTTTCTTT.

In nucleotides, the CDR3 is TGTGCCAGCAGACGACTAGCGGGATCCACAGATACGCAGTATTTT. Its translation is CASRRLAGSTDTQYF. The V gene is TRBV7-9, the J gene TRBJ2-3; TRBD2 agrees at 11 bases. The CDR3 has 15 residues. Germline V gives CDR1 SEHNR, CDR2 FQNEAQ (reference sequence). J lost 2 bases, V lost 6 bases, and 4 bases had no gene match.

The V call is TRBV5-1, the J call TRBJ1-3; the D gene is possibly TRBD1 (6 bases). V lost 0 bases, J lost 0 bases, and 7 bases lay in between. CDR1 and CDR2 from the germline V gene are SGHRS and YFSETQ. The length of the CDR3 is 15 residues. The DNA for the CDR3 is TGCGCCAGCAGCTTGGTAGGGGGCTCTGGAAACACCATATATTTT. As protein: CASSLVGGSGNTIYF.

This rearrangement joins TRBV27 to TRBJ2-1; 11 positions match TRBD1. After removal of 3 bases from V and 5 bases from J, the junction contained 3 bases not matched to a gene. Germline lookup yields CDR1 MNHEY and CDR2 SMNVEV (reference sequence). The CDR3 spans 15 residues. The CDR3 region has the DNA TGTGCCAGCAGTTTGGGACAGGGGGTCCACAATGAGCAGTTCTTC. As protein: CASSLGQGVHNEQFF.

The rearrangement joins TRBV19 to TRBJ2-2, with 8 bases lining up with TRBD1. The CDR3 spans 17 residues. Germline lookup yields CDR1 LNHDA and CDR2 SQIVND (reference sequence). J gave up 0 bases and V 2 bases, and 5 bases lay outside the gene matches. CDR3 DNA sequence: TGTGCCAGTAGTATAAGGAGGACAGGGTCGAACACCGGGGAGCTGTTTTTT. Residues: CASSIRRTGSNTGELFF.

This clone showed up just once. CDR3 DNA: TGTGCCAGCAGTTACCCGCTGGGGACAGGGGTCGAGCAGTACTTC. Translation gives CASSYPLGTGVEQYF. The V gene is TRBV28, the J gene TRBJ2-7; TRBD1 matches at 10 bases. V lost 4 bases and J lost 6; bases outside the gene matches: 9. Germline loops: CDR1 MDHEN, CDR2 SYDVKM. This CDR3 spans 15 amino acids.

This rearrangement joins TRBV27 to TRBJ2-7, with 10 positions matching TRBD2. The J segment lost 0 bases and the V segment lost 5 bases, leaving 10 bases of the junction unmatched. In germline, CDR1 is MNHEY, CDR2 SMNVEV (reference sequence). This CDR3 has 17 residues. DNA for the CDR3: TGTGCCAGCAGTATGAAGCGGGAGGGCCGAATCTCCTACGAGCAGTACTTC. Its protein product is CASSMKREGRISYEQYF.

This chain joins TRBV4-2 and TRBJ1-5; 8 bases agree with TRBD1. This CDR3 contains 15 residues. In germline, CDR1 is LGHNA, CDR2 YNFKEQ. After removal of 3 bases from V and 2 bases from J, the junction contained 3 bases not matched to a gene. CDR3 sequence: CASSQEQGGNQPQHF. Here the CDR3 DNA reads TGTGCCAGCAGCCAGGAACAGGGGGGCAATCAGCCCCAGCATTTT.

The J gene is TRBJ2-2, the V gene TRBV2, with 7 positions matching TRBD1. Germline-derived CDR1 and CDR2 are SNHLY and FYNNEI. Trimming removed 1 base from V and 6 bases from J; junction bases left unmatched: 8. There are 16 residues in the CDR3. CDR3: CASSEGGGDSAGELFF. The CDR3 DNA reads TGTGCCAGCAGTGAAGGAGGGGGCGACTCCGCCGGGGAGCTGTTTTTT.

CDR3 in amino acids: CASSARDNEQYF. The DNA of the CDR3 is TGTGCCAGCAGCGCCCGAGATAACGAGCAGTACTTC. V is TRBV11-2 and J is TRBJ2-7; the D is unclear. V was trimmed by 5 bases and J by 5 bases, leaving 10 bases between them. Germline-derived CDR1 and CDR2 are SGHAT and FQNNGV. The CDR3 totals 12 residues.